What follows are 21 T cell receptor beta chains derived from one specimen sequenced in a study of T cells in Graves' hyperthyroidism and ophthalmopathy. The TCR beta CDR3 regions underwent amplification using RNA transcripts as the source. TCR CDR3 regions were first amplified by RT-PCR with HTBI primers. TCRdb analysed the multiplex PCR reads with MiXCR anew, one entry per CDR3 protein. The sample has a few hundred thousand distinct CDR3 sequences, about 43% seen once. Source material: peripheral blood or thyroid tissue (not recorded which). The receptors here all came from a woman aged 18-29 years with Graves' hyperthyroidism.

This sequence joins TRBV19 and TRBJ1-5, with D maybe TRBD1 (6 bases). V was pared by 10 bases and J by 4 bases, with 26 bases between. This CDR3 has 17 residues. Germline assignment: CDR1 LNHDA and CDR2 SQIVND (reference sequence). CDR3 in amino acids: CATGDNAAGGKNQPQHF. DNA of the CDR3: TGTGCCACCGGGGACAACGCGGCGGGGGGCAAGAATCAGCCCCAGCATTTT.

There are many counts of this clonotype. The rearrangement joins TRBV6-5 to TRBJ2-7, with a tentative D call TRBD1 (6 bases). CDR3 length: 14 amino acids. Trimming removed 5 bases at V and 3 bases at J, with 14 bases between. From germline, CDR1 is MNHEY and CDR2 SVGAGI. The DNA for the CDR3 is TGTGCCAGCAGTCCGATACAGGGCCACTACGAGCAGTACTTC. This gives the protein CASSPIQGHYEQYF.

This clonotype was observed many times. This chain connects TRBV5-6 to TRBJ1-2, with a possible D match to TRBD1 (5 bases). This CDR3 spans 13 amino acids. The germline V and J ends were trimmed by 2 bases and 4 bases, with 9 bases remaining between them. The germline CDR1 and CDR2 sequences are SGHDT and YYEEEE. CDR3 DNA: TGTGCCAGCAGCTTCGGCAGGGTCTATGGCTACACCTTC. It is translated as CASSFGRVYGYTF.

This clonotype was detected ten times or more. The chain is built from TRBV9 and TRBJ1-3, with TRBD1 as a possible D gene (5 bases). The CDR3 totals 16 residues. V shed 3 bases and J shed 8 bases, with 21 bases lying between them. From germline, CDR1 is SGDLS and CDR2 YYNGEE. In nucleotides, the CDR3 is TGTGCCAGCAGCGATACCGCTGGGGGGGATGTGTACACCATATATTTT. Its protein product is CASSDTAGGDVYTIYF.

This clonotype was observed many times. The rearrangement links TRBV19 to TRBJ1-4, with D maybe TRBD1 (5 bases). CDR1 and CDR2 (germline): LNHDA, SQIVND (reference sequence). CDR3 length: 16 residues. The CDR3 is CASTAWRGSSDEKLFF. For the CDR3, the DNA is TGTGCTTCGACCGCCTGGCGGGGGAGCTCGGATGAAAAACTGTTTTTT.

Ten or more counts support this clonotype. The chain carries TRBV5-5 and TRBJ2-7; the match to TRBD2 covers 12 bases. This CDR3 spans 14 amino acids. J was trimmed by 2 bases and V by 5 bases; bases with no gene match: 2. Germline assignment: CDR1 SGHKS and CDR2 YYEKEE (reference sequence). Written as DNA, the CDR3 is TGTGCCAGCAGTTCTAGCGGGAGGGCCTACGAGCAGTACTTC. Its protein is CASSSSGRAYEQYF.

For this clonotype: This may be a read error: a much more frequent sequence differs by one nucleotide. V is TRBV3-1 and J is TRBJ1-3, with D uncertain. CDR3 length: 15 residues. Trimming removed 4 bases from V and 0 bases from J, with 10 bases in between. Germline-derived CDR1 and CDR2 are LGHDT and YNNKEL (reference sequence). CDR3 sequence (DNA): TGTGCCAGCAGCCTCCTCCCTTTCTCTGGAAACACCATATATTTT. Residues: CASSLLPFSGNTIYF.

Ten or more counts support this clonotype. CDR3 bases: TGTGCCAGCAGCTATTTGAAGACAGGGGGTCAGGGAAACACCATATATTTT. Translation: CASSYLKTGGQGNTIYF. V gene TRBV7-8 combines with J gene TRBJ1-3; 9 bases line up with TRBD1. V was pared by 4 bases and J by 4 bases, with 11 bases of the junction left unmatched. Germline-derived CDR1 and CDR2 are SGHVS and FQNEAQ. CDR3 length: 17 residues.

The chain is built from TRBV19 and TRBJ1-2, with D unresolved. The CDR3 runs 15 residues. V lost 5 bases to trimming and J lost 2 bases, with 15 bases between them. CDR1 is LNHDA, CDR2 SQIVND, per germline (reference sequence). CDR3 in DNA: TGTGCCAGTAGTCAGGAGACCGGGAGAAACTATGGCTACACCTTC. Protein product: CASSQETGRNYGYTF.

The chain links TRBV12-3 or TRBV12-4 to TRBJ1-2; D ambiguous. This CDR3 has 13 residues. V was clipped by 2 bases and J by 8 bases, with 12 bases between them. The CDR3 DNA follows: TGTGCCAGCAGTTTAAGGCTAGCGGGGGGCTACACCTTC. Encoded protein: CASSLRLAGGYTF.

Turning to this clonotype: An end of the junction differs from the germline gene, which may be a read error. This chain links TRBV6-1 with TRBJ2-7; 10 positions match TRBD1. Germline V gives CDR1 MNHNS, CDR2 SASEGT. The CDR3 length is 14 residues. CDR3: CAISEATGGGEQYF. The CDR3 DNA follows: TGTGCCATCAGTGAAGCGACAGGGGGCGGCGAGCAGTACTTC.

This clonotype was observed many times. The chain has TRBV19 and TRBJ1-5; 10 nucleotides align to TRBD1. Trimming took 7 bases from V and 7 from J; bases not matched to a gene: 7. CDR1 and CDR2 (germline): LNHDA, SQIVND (reference sequence). The CDR3 runs 14 residues. The DNA of the CDR3 is TGTGCCAGTACCTCGGGACAGGGGCACCAGCCCCAGCATTTT. It is translated as CASTSGQGHQPQHF.

For this clonotype: A much larger clone is a single base away; this may be a read error. The rearrangement links TRBV7-9 to TRBJ1-1; D gene uncertain. The CDR3 loop spans 17 amino acids. Germline V gene sequence: CDR1 SEHNR, CDR2 FQNEAQ (reference sequence). The CDR3 coding sequence is TGTGCCAGCAGCTTTAGTCACCTGGCTCCGATGAACACTGGAGCTTTCTTT. This gives the protein CASSFSHLAPMNTGAFF.

This clonotype was recorded at least ten times. The chain uses TRBV2 and TRBJ1-5; D is ambiguous. Looked up from germline, CDR1 is SNHLY and CDR2 is FYNNEI. The CDR3 extends over 14 amino acids. Trimming cost V 3 bases and J 1 base, with 7 bases left between them. CDR3 sequence (DNA): TGTGCCAGCAGTGAGGCAGGAAGCAATCAGCCCCAGCATTTT. Translated: CASSEAGSNQPQHF.

This chain connects TRBV13 to TRBJ1-4, with D perhaps TRBD1 (6 bases). Germline assignment: CDR1 PRHDT and CDR2 FYEKMQ (reference sequence). This CDR3 comprises 17 residues. The V end lost 2 bases, the J end lost 4 bases, and 17 bases lay between the germline ends. This chain's CDR3 is CASSLTAGALRNEKLFF. In nucleotides, the CDR3 is TGTGCCAGCAGCTTAACGGCAGGGGCCCTACGTAATGAAAAACTGTTTTTT.

This clonotype was observed at least ten times. This chain uses TRBV4-2 with TRBJ1-5; 8 bases line up with TRBD1. Per germline, CDR1 LGHNA and CDR2 YNFKEQ. J was trimmed by 5 bases and V by 1 base; bases with no gene match: 1. There are 14 residues in the CDR3. CDR3 sequence: CASSQAGQDQPQHF. The DNA of the CDR3 is TGTGCCAGCAGCCAAGCGGGACAGGATCAGCCCCAGCATTTT.

This clonotype occurred many times. V and J are TRBV19 and TRBJ1-5; D might be TRBD1 (5 bases). Germline V gene lookup returns CDR1 LNHDA and CDR2 SQIVND (reference sequence). Trimming stripped 9 bases from V and 3 bases from J, with 12 bases between. This CDR3 region has 13 residues. The CDR3 DNA is TGTGCCAGCCAGAGGGGTTCCAATCAGCCCCAGCATTTT. Translated: CASQRGSNQPQHF. The full variable domain, in which reference TRBV19 and TRBJ1-5 provide the parts outside the CDR3, is DGGITQSPKYLFRKEGQNVTLSCEQNLNHDAMYWYRQDPGQGLRLIYYSQIVNDFQKGDIAEGYSVSREKKESFPLTVTSAQKNPTAFYLCASQRGSNQPQHFGDGTRLSIL.

This clonotype appeared many times. One junction end does not reproduce the germline sequence, and a read error may be involved. V gene TRBV20-1 combines with J gene TRBJ1-2, with D perhaps TRBD1 (6 bases). Germline lookup yields CDR1 DFQATT and CDR2 SNEGSKA (reference sequence). The CDR3 consists of 14 residues. The DNA for the CDR3 is TGCAGCGTCCTAGGGACAATTAATAACTATGGCCACACCTTC. This gives the protein CSVLGTINNYGHTF.

The V call is TRBV12-3 or TRBV12-4, the J call TRBJ1-4; D perhaps matches TRBD1 (5 bases). The CDR3 consists of 12 residues. V was cut by 6 bases and J by 12 bases, with 14 bases left in between. The CDR3 here is CASSLTEDELFF. The CDR3 nucleotides read TGTGCCAGCAGCCTGACAGAGGATGAACTGTTTTTT.

Many counts were recorded for this clonotype. The J gene is TRBJ2-7, the V gene TRBV10-3, with TRBD2 as a possible D gene (10 bases). Germline V lookup: CDR1 ENHRY, CDR2 SYGVKD. This CDR3 comprises 17 residues. With 6 bases removed from V and 9 bases from J, the gap between germline ends came to 30 bases. CDR3 in DNA: TGTGCCATCAGGGGACAGGGTCTAGGGACTAGCGAACACGGGCAGTACTTC. The encoded protein is CAIRGQGLGTSEHGQYF.

The chain is built from TRBV15 and TRBJ1-4; no definite D call. In germline, CDR1 is LNHNV, CDR2 YYDKDF (reference sequence). The ends were cut back, 0 bases at V and 2 bases at J, with 10 bases in the middle. This CDR3 contains 16 residues. The DNA for the CDR3 is TGTGCCACCAGCAGAGATGACCCGGGGACTAATGAAAAACTGTTTTTT. Its translation: CATSRDDPGTNEKLFF.